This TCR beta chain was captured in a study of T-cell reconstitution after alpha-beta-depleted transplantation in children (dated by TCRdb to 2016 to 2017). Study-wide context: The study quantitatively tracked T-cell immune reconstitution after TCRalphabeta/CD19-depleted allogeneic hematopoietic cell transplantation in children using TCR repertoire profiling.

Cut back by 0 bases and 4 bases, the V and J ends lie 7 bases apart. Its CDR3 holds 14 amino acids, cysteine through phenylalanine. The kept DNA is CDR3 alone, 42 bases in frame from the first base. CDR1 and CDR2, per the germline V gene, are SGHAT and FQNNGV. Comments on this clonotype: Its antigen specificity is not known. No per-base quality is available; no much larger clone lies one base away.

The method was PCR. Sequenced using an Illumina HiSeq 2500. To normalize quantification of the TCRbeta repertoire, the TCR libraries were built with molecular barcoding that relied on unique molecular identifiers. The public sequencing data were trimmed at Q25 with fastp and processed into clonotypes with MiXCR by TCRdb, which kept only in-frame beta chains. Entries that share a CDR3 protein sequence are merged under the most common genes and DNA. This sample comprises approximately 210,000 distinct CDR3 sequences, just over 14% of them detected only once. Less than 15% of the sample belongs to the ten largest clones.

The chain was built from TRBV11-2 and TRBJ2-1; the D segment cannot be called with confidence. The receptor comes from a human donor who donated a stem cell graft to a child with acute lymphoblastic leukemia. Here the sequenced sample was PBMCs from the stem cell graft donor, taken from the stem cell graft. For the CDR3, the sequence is CASSLERFYNEQFF. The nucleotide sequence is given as TGTGCCAGCAGCTTAGAGCGGTTTTACAATGAGCAGTTCTTC.